This T cell receptor (beta chain) was profiled in a study of T cell changes during pregnancy in multiple sclerosis. The CDR3 has 14 residues. Germline V CDR1 and CDR2: MNHEY, SVGAGI. V was trimmed by 6 bases and J by 0 bases, leaving 11 bases between them. Some clones are missing from TCRdb's copy, which holds only in-frame ones; the method was immunoSEQ multiplex PCR. The sample has roughly 30,000 clones, around 89% seen once. The input for sequencing was CD8+ T cells from peripheral blood mononuclear cells, taken after pregnancy. This sequence was found in a female donor with multiple sclerosis, enrolled in a pregnancy study. This chain joins TRBV6-5 and TRBJ1-1, with D possibly being TRBD1 (6 bases). CDR3 residues: CASSRDRLNTEAFF. The CDR3 DNA reads as TGTGCCAGCAGCCGCGACAGGCTGAACACTGAAGCTTTCTTT.